What follows is one TCR beta chain and its context. The antigen remains unidentified. The data were obtained in a study of tissue T cells after allogeneic stem cell transplantation. Looking at the study overall: Pre-transplant PBMCs were recipient-derived, available from a handful of GVHD patients. Study outcomes and limitations: Motif-based clustering found tissue-specific repertoire signatures shared across patients, though few clones were shared.

Trimming took 3 bases from V and 0 from J, leaving 9 bases between them. The germline V gene encodes CDR1 SGHRS and CDR2 YFSETQ. CDR3 length: 15 amino acids. Here immunoSEQ multiplex PCR was the method, and the copy in TCRdb shows in-frame clones only, minus some. The sample lists about 28,000 clones; 85% were seen once. The source was blood, collected before transplantation. The TCR comes from a woman aged 18 to 50 who later had graft-versus-host disease after an allogeneic stem cell transplant. The V and J genes are TRBV5-1 and TRBJ2-2, with D tentatively TRBD1 (6 bases). The CDR3: CASSYRVANTGELFF. The CDR3 bases are TGCGCCAGCAGCTACAGGGTCGCGAACACCGGGGAGCTGTTTTTT.